This passage covers 8 T cell receptor beta chains from one sample sequenced in a study of monozygotic twins with cystic fibrosis. Profiling relied on immunoSEQ multiplex PCR, and the TCRdb table lists in-frame clones only, not all of them. The table shows tens of thousands of clones, with about 96% occurring only once. Sequencing input: blood. The receptors originated from a girl between 2 and 10 years old with cystic fibrosis.

The rearrangement links TRBV5-1 to TRBJ2-1; 10 nucleotides line up with TRBD2. The CDR3 has 17 residues. J gave up 1 base and V 4 bases, and 8 bases lay outside the gene matches. Germline CDR1 SGHRS, CDR2 YFSETQ. Here the CDR3 DNA reads TGCGCCAGCAGCCTGGAGGCACTAGCGGGGTCCTACAATGAGCAGTTCTTC. It specifies CASSLEALAGSYNEQFF.

This clone was seen once. V and J are TRBV10-3 and TRBJ1-2, with a tentative D call TRBD1 (6 bases). Germline CDR1 ENHRY, CDR2 SYGVKD. Trimming pared 3 bases from V and 6 bases from J, leaving 11 bases between. This CDR3 contains 13 residues. The CDR3 region is CAISDPGANGYTF. The CDR3 DNA reads TGTGCCATCAGTGATCCGGGGGCGAATGGCTACACCTTC.

J is TRBJ2-1 and V is TRBV5-1; tentatively, D is TRBD1 or TRBD2 (6 bases each). This CDR3 is built from 15 residues. The V end lost 0 bases, the J end lost 4 bases, and 11 bases lay between the germline ends. Per the germline V gene, CDR1 is SGHRS and CDR2 is YFSETQ. CDR3 amino acids: CASSLVGGRYNEQFF. CDR3 DNA sequence: TGCGCCAGCAGCTTGGTAGGGGGGCGATACAATGAGCAGTTCTTC.

The V call is TRBV4-3, the J call TRBJ2-7; 10 bases align to TRBD2. V gave up 2 bases and J gave up 3 bases; unmatched junction bases: 4. This CDR3 has 15 amino acids. CDR1 is LGHNA and CDR2 is YSLEER in the germline V gene. Here the CDR3 reads CASSQSLAGVYEQYF. The CDR3 DNA reads as TGCGCCAGCAGCCAATCCCTAGCGGGAGTCTACGAGCAGTACTTC.

This clone was observed once. CDR3 sequence reads: CASSHLTVINEQFF. CDR3 nucleotide sequence: TGTGCCAGCAGCCACCTTACAGTAATCAATGAGCAGTTCTTC. The genes are TRBV14 and TRBJ2-1, with D uncertain. Germline CDR1 is SGHDN and CDR2 is FVKESK. CDR3 length: 14 residues. Deletions cut 3 bases from V and 6 bases from J, with 12 bases between.

The genes are TRBV7-9 and TRBJ2-1; tentatively, D is TRBD2 (6 bases). The CDR3 runs to 16 residues. The V gene's germline CDR1 is SEHNR and CDR2 FQNEAQ (reference sequence). V lost 5 bases and J lost 9, with 23 bases in between. CDR3 region: CASSPGGGAGWGEQFF. The CDR3 bases are TGTGCCAGCAGCCCCGGAGGAGGGGCAGGTTGGGGTGAGCAGTTCTTC.

This clone was detected only once. This chain links TRBV19 with TRBJ1-1; D gene uncertain. Germline CDR1 LNHDA, CDR2 SQIVND (reference sequence). The CDR3 covers 14 residues. Trimming took off 3 bases at V and 1 base at J, with 9 bases between the two ends. The CDR3 DNA reads as TGTGCCAGTAGTATTCGAGGCCCGAACACTGAAGCTTTCTTT. This sequence encodes CASSIRGPNTEAFF. Variable domain in full (rest from reference TRBV19 and TRBJ1-1): DGGITQSPKYLFRKEGQNVTLSCEQNLNHDAMYWYRQDPGQGLRLIYYSQIVNDFQKGDIAEGYSVSREKKESFPLTVTSAQKNPTAFYLCASSIRGPNTEAFFGQGTRLTVV.

The chain couples TRBV19 to TRBJ2-7, with D perhaps matching TRBD1 (5 bases). The CDR3 covers 14 residues. The V gene lost 3 bases and the J gene lost 0 bases, with 9 bases spanning the gap. The germline V gene has CDR1 LNHDA and CDR2 SQIVND (reference sequence). The DNA of the CDR3 is TGTGCCAGTAGTATGCACAGGAGCTCCTACGAGCAGTACTTC. Translation gives CASSMHRSSYEQYF. The whole variable domain, filled in from reference TRBV19 and TRBJ2-7, reads DGGITQSPKYLFRKEGQNVTLSCEQNLNHDAMYWYRQDPGQGLRLIYYSQIVNDFQKGDIAEGYSVSREKKESFPLTVTSAQKNPTAFYLCASSMHRSSYEQYFGPGTRLTVT.